This T cell receptor (beta chain) stems from a study of T-cell reconstitution after alpha-beta-depleted transplantation in children. General observations from the study: High day-60 TCRbeta diversity in some patients came from surviving recipient T cells and thymic progenitors. Newly made T cells mostly supplied T-cell counts and diversity one year after transplant. Several hundred graft clones that had expanded were reportedly the source of alpha-beta T cells about two months after transplant.

The library targeted TCRbeta and was prepared with unique molecular identifiers. MiXCR, applied by TCRdb to the PCR reads, yields one record per CDR3 protein. The data contain some 460,000 distinct CDR3 sequences, 15% to 20% of them singletons. Concerning this clonotype itself: Its antigen is unidentified.

Germline values: CDR1 MDHEN, CDR2 SYDVKM. V shed 3 bases and J shed 7 bases, with 12 bases lying between them. The CDR3 sequence is 14 residues long. This clonotype was sampled from a boy under two years old who had a stem cell transplant for Wiskott-Aldrich syndrome, so the T cells may come from the graft donor. The V call is TRBV28, the J call TRBJ2-2; the D is unclear. The material was PBMCs, mostly from graft donor cells, obtained 360 days after TCRalphabeta/CD19-depleted stem cell transplant. The CDR3 sequence is CASSFFGVGGELFF. CDR3 sequence (DNA): TGTGCCAGCAGTTTTTTTGGGGTCGGCGGGGAGCTGTTTTTT.